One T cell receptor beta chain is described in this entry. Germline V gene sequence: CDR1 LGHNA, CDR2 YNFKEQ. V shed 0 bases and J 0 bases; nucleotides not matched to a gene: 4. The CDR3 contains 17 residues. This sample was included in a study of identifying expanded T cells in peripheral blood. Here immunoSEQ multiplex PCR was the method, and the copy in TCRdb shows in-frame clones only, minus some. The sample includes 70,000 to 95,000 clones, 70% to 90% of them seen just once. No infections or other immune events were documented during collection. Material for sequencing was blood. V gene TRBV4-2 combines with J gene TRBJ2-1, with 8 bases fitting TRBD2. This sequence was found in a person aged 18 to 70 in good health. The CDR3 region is CASSQDRSGSSYNEQFF. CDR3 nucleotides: TGTGCCAGCAGCCAAGATCGGAGCGGGAGCTCCTACAATGAGCAGTTCTTC.